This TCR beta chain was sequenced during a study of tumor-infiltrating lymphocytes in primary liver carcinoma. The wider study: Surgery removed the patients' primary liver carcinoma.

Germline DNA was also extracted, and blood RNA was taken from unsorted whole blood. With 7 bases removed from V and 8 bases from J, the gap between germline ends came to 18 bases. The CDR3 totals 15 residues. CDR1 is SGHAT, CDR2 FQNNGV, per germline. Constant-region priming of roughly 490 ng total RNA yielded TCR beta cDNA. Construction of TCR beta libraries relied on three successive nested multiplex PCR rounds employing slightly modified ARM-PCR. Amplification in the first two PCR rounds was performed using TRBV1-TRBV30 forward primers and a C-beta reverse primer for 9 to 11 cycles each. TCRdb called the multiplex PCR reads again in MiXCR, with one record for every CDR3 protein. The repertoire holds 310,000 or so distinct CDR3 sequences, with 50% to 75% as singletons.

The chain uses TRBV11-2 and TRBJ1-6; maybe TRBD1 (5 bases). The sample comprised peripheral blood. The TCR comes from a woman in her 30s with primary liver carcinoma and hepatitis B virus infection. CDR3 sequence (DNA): TGTGCCAGCACCTCAGTGACAGAGTGGCATTCACCCCTCCACTTT. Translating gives CASTSVTEWHSPLHF.